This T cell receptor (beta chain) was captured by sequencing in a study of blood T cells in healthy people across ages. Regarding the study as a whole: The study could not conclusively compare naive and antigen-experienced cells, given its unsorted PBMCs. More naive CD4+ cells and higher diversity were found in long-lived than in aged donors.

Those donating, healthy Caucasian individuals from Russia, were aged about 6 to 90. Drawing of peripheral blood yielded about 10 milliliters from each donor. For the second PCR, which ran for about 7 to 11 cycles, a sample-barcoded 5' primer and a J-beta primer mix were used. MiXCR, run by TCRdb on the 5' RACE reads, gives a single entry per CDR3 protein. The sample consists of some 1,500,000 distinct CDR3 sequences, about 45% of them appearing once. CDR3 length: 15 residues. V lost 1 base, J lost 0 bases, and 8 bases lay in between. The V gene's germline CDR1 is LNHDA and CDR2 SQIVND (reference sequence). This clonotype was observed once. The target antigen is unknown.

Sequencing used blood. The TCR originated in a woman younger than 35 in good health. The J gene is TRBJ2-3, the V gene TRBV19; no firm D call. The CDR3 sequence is CASSIVGRSTDTQYF. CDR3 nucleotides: TGTGCCAGTAGTATAGTCGGGCGGAGCACAGATACGCAGTATTTT.